This entry describes one T cell receptor (beta chain). Its matching antigen is unknown. These data come from a study of CD8+CD57+ T cells in acquired aplastic anemia. Notes on the study in general: CD8+ Simpson's diversity showed no significant patient-control difference.

For CDR3 and TCR beta VDJ profiling, genomic DNA was the template used. TCRdb reprocessed the reads via MiXCR and lists one record per CDR3 protein. The sample consists of about 120,000 distinct CDR3 sequences, over 55% of them appearing once. CDR1 DFQATT and CDR2 SNEGSKA come from the germline V gene (reference sequence). This CDR3 spans 14 amino acids. Trimming took 1 base from V and 4 from J, leaving 13 bases between them. Sequenced patients had shown CD8+CD57+ cell expansion by flow cytometry. All patients had severe acquired aplastic anemia. The sequencing sample was made of sorted CD4+, CD8+, or CD8+CD57+ T cells (not recorded which) from PBMCs. This receptor was obtained from a human donor with aplastic anemia. The chain recombines TRBV20-1 with TRBJ1-2; D perhaps matches TRBD1 (5 bases). CDR3 amino acids: CSARATERGYGYTF. Here the CDR3 DNA reads TGCAGTGCTAGAGCGACAGAAAGGGGCTATGGCTACACCTTC.